Following are 17 T cell receptor beta chains from one sample sequenced in a study of radiation and T cells in renal cell carcinoma. The time point was: baseline pretreatment blood. This sample's treatment: 15 Gy SBRT to primary tumor, nephrectomy 4 weeks later. Data came from immunoSEQ multiplex PCR; TCRdb stores just in-frame clones and leaves some out. The repertoire holds 100,000 to 150,000 clones, with about four fifths as singletons. Sequenced here: blood, sampled from a patient whose treatment included radiotherapy and nephrectomy. The receptors derive from a woman aged 60-75 years with renal cell carcinoma.

This chain uses TRBV5-1 with TRBJ2-5; D is perhaps TRBD1 (5 bases). Germline CDR1 is SGHRS and CDR2 is YFSETQ. The V gene lost 4 bases and the J gene lost 2 bases, with 18 bases spanning the gap. There are 16 residues in the CDR3. CDR3 protein: CASSQSRQGGQETQYF. Here the CDR3 DNA reads TGCGCCAGCAGCCAGTCCCGCCAGGGCGGACAAGAGACCCAGTACTTC.

J is TRBJ2-5 and V is TRBV19; weak D call: TRBD1 (6 bases). Germline V gene sequence: CDR1 LNHDA, CDR2 SQIVND (reference sequence). This CDR3 spans 13 amino acids. The V end was cut by 3 bases, the J end by 2 bases, with 7 bases between. This chain's CDR3 is CASSMTGQETQYF. The CDR3 nucleotides read TGTGCCAGTAGTATGACAGGTCAAGAGACCCAGTACTTC.

The rearrangement joins TRBV5-4 to TRBJ2-7; D is possibly TRBD1 or TRBD2 (5 bases each). The CDR3 runs 14 residues. The germline gives CDR1 SGHNT, CDR2 YYREEE (reference sequence). Trimming shortened V by 0 bases and J by 5 bases, and 12 bases separated the two germline ends. CDR3 loop: CASSLAGGLDEQYF. CDR3 DNA: TGTGCCAGCAGCTTGGCTGGGGGTTTGGACGAGCAGTACTTC.

In this sample, this clone turned up once. This chain links TRBV11-2 with TRBJ1-5; no clear D. This CDR3 is 14 amino acids long. V lost 2 bases and J lost 0, with 5 bases in between. CDR1 is SGHAT and CDR2 is FQNNGV in the germline V gene. In DNA, the CDR3 is TGTGCCAGCAGCTTATTGGGTAGCAATCAGCCCCAGCATTTT. Protein sequence: CASSLLGSNQPQHF.

This clone was observed a single time. This chain joins TRBV6-5 and TRBJ2-1; 7 nucleotides agree with TRBD1. The length of the CDR3 is 13 residues. The germline V gene encodes CDR1 MNHEY and CDR2 SVGAGI. Trimming removed 2 bases from V and 9 bases from J; junction bases left unmatched: 4. The CDR3 loop is CASSYTGQSEQFF. The CDR3 DNA reads TGTGCCAGCAGTTACACGGGACAGAGTGAGCAGTTCTTC.

This chain links TRBV6-5 with TRBJ1-1; D unresolved. Germline values: CDR1 MNHEY, CDR2 SVGAGI. V gave up 8 bases and J gave up 4 bases, with 8 bases separating them. The CDR3 sequence is 11 residues long. For the CDR3, the DNA is TGTGCCAGCCGGGGTGGCACTGAAGCTTTCTTT. It is translated as CASRGGTEAFF.

The chain combines TRBV19 with TRBJ2-5; TRBD1 aligns across 9 bases. CDR3 size: 15 residues. Germline V lookup: CDR1 LNHDA, CDR2 SQIVND (reference sequence). The trim removed 4 bases at V and 6 bases at J, leaving 9 bases unmatched. The CDR3, as DNA: TGTGCCAGTAGTAGCACAGGGGGCAGTTTCCAGACCCAGTACTTC. Its translation: CASSSTGGSFQTQYF.

The V call is TRBV28, the J call TRBJ2-3; 12 bases are a match to TRBD2. Germline V lookup: CDR1 MDHEN, CDR2 SYDVKM. This CDR3 region has 17 residues. The V and J ends lost 3 bases and 6 bases, in that order; junction bases with no gene match: 10. The CDR3 DNA sequence: TGTGCCAGCAGTTTCGGGCTAGCGGGGGGGCCAGGGGATACGCAGTATTTT. Protein sequence: CASSFGLAGGPGDTQYF.

This sequence joins TRBV4-3 and TRBJ1-2, with a tentative D call TRBD1 (5 bases). This CDR3 contains 16 residues. Per the germline V gene, CDR1 is LGHNA and CDR2 is YSLEER. The V end was cut by 0 bases, the J end by 1 base, with 12 bases between. The CDR3 here is CASSQDPGLNNYGYTF. CDR3 nucleotides: TGCGCCAGCAGCCAAGACCCAGGGTTAAATAACTATGGCTACACCTTC.

V usage is TRBV5-1 and J usage is TRBJ1-4; unclear D gene. The germline V and J ends were trimmed by 5 bases and 0 bases, with 14 bases remaining between them. Germline assignment: CDR1 SGHRS and CDR2 YFSETQ. CDR3 length: 16 amino acids. In DNA form, the CDR3 reads TGCGCCAGCAGTATTCAGGCCTCTACAACTAATGAAAAACTGTTTTTT. Translating it yields CASSIQASTTNEKLFF. Full variable domain (remainder filled in from reference TRBV5-1 and TRBJ1-4): KAGVTQTPRYLIKTRGQQVTLSCSPISGHRSVSWYQQTPGQGLQFLFEYFSETQRNKGNFPGRFSGRQFSNSRSEMNVSTLELGDSALYLCASSIQASTTNEKLFFGSGTQLSVL.

This clone was seen only once. The CDR3 DNA reads TGTGCCAGTAGGACAGAACGAAACACAGATACGCAGTATTTT. Amino acids: CASRTERNTDTQYF. V usage is TRBV19 and J usage is TRBJ2-3; a weak D match, TRBD1 (5 bases). Trimming cost V 6 bases and J 2 bases, with 12 bases left between them. Germline V lookup: CDR1 LNHDA, CDR2 SQIVND (reference sequence). This CDR3 region has 14 residues.

This chain uses TRBV28 with TRBJ2-5; 11 nucleotides line up with TRBD2. The length of the CDR3 is 16 residues. J lost 3 bases, V lost 5 bases, and 8 bases had no gene match. The V gene's germline CDR1 is MDHEN and CDR2 SYDVKM. CDR3: CASSRIGTSGKETQYF. The CDR3 DNA reads as TGTGCCAGCAGTCGAATAGGGACTAGCGGAAAAGAGACCCAGTACTTC.

This clone showed up just a few times. This rearrangement joins TRBV25-1 to TRBJ1-6; D possibly corresponds to TRBD1 (5 bases). Looked up from germline, CDR1 is MGHDK and CDR2 is SYGVNS. This CDR3 is 13 amino acids long. Trimming took off 1 base at V and 10 bases at J, with 8 bases between the two ends. CDR3 sequence reads: CASSELGASPLHF. The CDR3 bases are TGTGCCAGCAGTGAATTAGGGGCCTCACCCCTCCACTTT.

This clone was counted a few times. This sequence joins TRBV28 and TRBJ1-1; no reliable D call. V lost 2 bases and J 1 base, leaving 8 bases between the germline ends. There are 14 residues in the CDR3. Germline lookup yields CDR1 MDHEN and CDR2 SYDVKM. The CDR3 here is CASSLLDRNTEAFF. The DNA for the CDR3 is TGTGCCAGCAGTTTACTCGACCGGAACACTGAAGCTTTCTTT.

A remark on this clone: The sample carries other DNA sequences with the same CDR3. The chain joins TRBV6-5 to TRBJ1-2; D remains unclear. CDR1 is MNHEY, CDR2 SVGAGI, per germline. The CDR3 runs 12 residues. V lost 2 bases and J 8 bases, leaving 9 bases between the germline ends. The CDR3 DNA reads TGTGCCAGCAGTTACGGTGGGGAGGGCTACACCTTC. This translates into CASSYGGEGYTF.

This rearrangement joins TRBV19 to TRBJ2-1, with D perhaps assigned TRBD1 or TRBD2 (5 bases each). V lost 5 bases to trimming and J lost 4 bases, with 15 bases between them. The CDR3 spans 15 residues. Germline-derived CDR1 and CDR2 are LNHDA and SQIVND (reference sequence). The CDR3, as DNA: TGTGCCAGTAGTCCCCGGGACGGACCATACAATGAGCAGTTCTTC. It translates to CASSPRDGPYNEQFF.

This clone was recorded only once. The rearrangement joins TRBV10-3 to TRBJ2-3, with 11 nucleotides matching TRBD2. The CDR3 spans 14 residues. Germline V CDR1 and CDR2: ENHRY, SYGVKD. V trimming: 6 bases; J trimming: 4 bases; junction bases outside the gene matches: 3. The CDR3 spells CAIRLAGEPDTQYF. The CDR3 DNA reads as TGTGCCATCAGACTAGCGGGAGAACCAGATACGCAGTATTTT.